Presented here are 20 T cell receptor beta chains from one specimen sequenced in a study of blood T cell repertoires in COVID-19. Profiling relied on immunoSEQ multiplex PCR, and the TCRdb table lists in-frame clones only, not all of them. The sample has 95,000 to 100,000 clones; 81% are singletons. The sequencing input was peripheral blood. These receptor sequences come from a woman older than 75 with acute or convalescent COVID-19.

This clone was picked up a small number of times. V is TRBV19 and J is TRBJ1-1; D call uncertain. Germline-derived CDR1 and CDR2 are LNHDA and SQIVND (reference sequence). V gave up 4 bases and J gave up 10 bases, with 10 bases separating them. CDR3 length: 11 residues. The CDR3 reads CASSTRLVAFF. CDR3 in DNA: TGTGCCAGTAGTACCCGGTTGGTAGCTTTCTTT.

This chain links TRBV27 with TRBJ2-3, with TRBD2 identical over 10 bases. The length of the CDR3 is 14 residues. Germline V CDR1 and CDR2: MNHEY, SMNVEV (reference sequence). Trimming cost V 6 bases and J 6 bases; bases outside gene matches: 6. The CDR3 sequence is CASRSGGAEDTQYF. CDR3 nucleotides: TGTGCCAGCAGAAGCGGGGGGGCCGAGGATACGCAGTATTTT.

The rearrangement uses TRBV5-8 and TRBJ2-7; tentatively, D is TRBD1 (6 bases). V lost 2 bases to trimming and J lost 0 bases, with 12 bases between them. CDR1 SGHTS and CDR2 YDEGEE come from the germline V gene. The CDR3 consists of 15 residues. The CDR3 loop reads CASSFPTGYSYEQYF. The DNA for the CDR3 is TGTGCCAGCAGCTTCCCGACAGGATACTCCTACGAGCAGTACTTC.

J is TRBJ1-2 and V is TRBV5-6; the D gene is possibly TRBD1 (5 bases). Trimming left V 2 bases short and J 2 bases short, with 10 bases between. There are 14 residues in the CDR3. The germline gives CDR1 SGHDT, CDR2 YYEEEE. The chain's CDR3 is CASSFQGGNYGYTF. CDR3 DNA sequence: TGTGCCAGCAGCTTCCAGGGCGGAAACTATGGCTACACCTTC.

V is TRBV18 and J is TRBJ1-5; TRBD1 matches at 9 bases. Germline CDR1 reads KGHSH; CDR2 reads LQKENI. Trimming cost V 3 bases and J 5 bases; bases outside gene matches: 5. This CDR3 contains 15 residues. CDR3 protein: CASSPGTGRDQPQHF. The CDR3 coding sequence is TGTGCCAGCTCACCCGGGACAGGGAGGGATCAGCCCCAGCATTTT.

V gene TRBV29-1 combines with J gene TRBJ1-2; 7 positions match TRBD1. This CDR3 is built from 13 residues. V shed 7 bases and J 5 bases; nucleotides not matched to a gene: 10. Per the germline V gene, CDR1 is SQVTM and CDR2 is ANQGSEA. The CDR3 nucleotides are TGCAGCGCTCAACAGGGGACGGGATATGGCTACACCTTC. Amino acid sequence: CSAQQGTGYGYTF.

This chain uses TRBV5-1 with TRBJ2-5; D may be TRBD2 (5 bases). The CDR3 is made up of 13 amino acids. Looked up from germline, CDR1 is SGHRS and CDR2 is YFSETQ. V was trimmed by 0 bases and J by 4 bases, leaving 7 bases between them. CDR3 sequence reads: CASSLGRGETQYF. DNA of the CDR3: TGCGCCAGCAGCTTGGGCCGGGGAGAGACCCAGTACTTC.

The rearrangement links TRBV9 to TRBJ2-7; 8 nucleotides line up with TRBD1. The CDR3 has 15 amino acids. Germline CDR1 SGDLS, CDR2 YYNGEE. V lost 3 bases and J lost 0; bases outside the gene matches: 5. The CDR3 nucleotides are TGTGCCAGCAGCGCAGCCGGGACAGGCTCCTACGAGCAGTACTTC. This translates into CASSAAGTGSYEQYF.

The V call is TRBV4-1, the J call TRBJ2-1, with 8 bases aligning to TRBD2. The CDR3 totals 19 residues. The ends lost 1 base at V and 4 bases at J; junction bases unmatched: 15. Germline assignment: CDR1 MGHRA and CDR2 YSYEKL. The CDR3 reads CASSQAGGAGAVTYNEQFF. CDR3 DNA sequence: TGCGCCAGCAGCCAAGCCGGCGGAGCGGGGGCCGTTACTTACAATGAGCAGTTCTTC.

This rearrangement joins TRBV10-3 to TRBJ1-1, with D possibly TRBD1 on 5 matching bases. The germline gives CDR1 ENHRY, CDR2 SYGVKD. V lost 10 bases and J lost 1, with 16 bases in between. CDR3 length: 14 residues. CDR3 sequence: CATYIGQGNTEAFF. The CDR3 DNA follows: TGTGCCACCTACATTGGCCAGGGGAACACTGAAGCTTTCTTT.

This sequence joins TRBV30 and TRBJ2-7; possibly TRBD1 for D (7 bases). The V end lost 0 bases, the J end lost 7 bases, and 19 bases lay between the germline ends. Per the germline V gene, CDR1 is GTSNPN and CDR2 is SVGIG (reference sequence). The CDR3 covers 15 residues. CDR3 DNA sequence: TGTGCCTGGAGTGTACGGTCCGGCAGGGGGAGGGAGCAGTACTTC. It translates to CAWSVRSGRGREQYF.

The rearrangement links TRBV5-4 to TRBJ2-5, with D possibly matching TRBD1 (6 bases). CDR3 size: 14 residues. With 4 bases removed from V and 5 bases from J, the gap between germline ends came to 15 bases. Germline-derived CDR1 and CDR2 are SGHNT and YYREEE (reference sequence). The CDR3 reads CASSKRTAEETQYF. The CDR3 DNA reads as TGTGCCAGCAGCAAACGGACAGCAGAGGAGACCCAGTACTTC.

V and J are TRBV20-1 and TRBJ1-2; TRBD1 matches at 8 bases. Per germline, CDR1 DFQATT and CDR2 SNEGSKA (reference sequence). Trimming removed 3 bases from V and 7 bases from J; junction bases left unmatched: 16. This CDR3 has 16 amino acids. Here the CDR3 reads CSASPPGQASRGGYTF. CDR3 DNA sequence: TGCAGTGCTAGTCCCCCGGGACAGGCCAGTCGAGGTGGCTACACCTTC.

J is TRBJ1-5 and V is TRBV4-3; D not resolved. V was cut by 2 bases and J by 4 bases, with 18 bases left in between. Looked up from germline, CDR1 is LGHNA and CDR2 is YSLEER. CDR3 length: 17 amino acids. DNA for the CDR3: TGCGCCAGCAGCCAACAGGCAAAGCCCAATGGTAATCAGCCCCAGCATTTT. It specifies CASSQQAKPNGNQPQHF.

This chain joins TRBV5-4 and TRBJ2-3, with 9 nucleotides matching TRBD2. Looked up from germline, CDR1 is SGHNT and CDR2 is YYREEE (reference sequence). CDR3 length: 15 amino acids. Trimming took 1 base from V and 4 from J; bases not matched to a gene: 4. CDR3 coding DNA: TGTGCCAGCAGCTTGCGGACTAGCGTGTCAGATACGCAGTATTTT. It specifies CASSLRTSVSDTQYF. Full variable domain (outside the CDR3, taken from reference TRBV5-4 and TRBJ2-3): ETGVTQSPTHLIKTRGQQVTLRCSSQSGHNTVSWYQQALGQGPQFIFQYYREEENGRGNFPPRFSGLQFPNYSSELNVNALELDDSALYLCASSLRTSVSDTQYFGPGTRLTVL.

The chain recombines TRBV7-8 with TRBJ1-2; unclear D gene. The CDR3 spans 13 residues. Germline V lookup: CDR1 SGHVS, CDR2 FQNEAQ. V shed 2 bases and J shed 5 bases, with 9 bases lying between them. As DNA, the CDR3 is TGTGCCAGCAGCTTAAAAGACTATTATGGCTACACCTTC. It is translated as CASSLKDYYGYTF.

The chain uses TRBV11-2 and TRBJ1-4; D possibly corresponds to TRBD1 (5 bases). The germline V gene encodes CDR1 SGHAT and CDR2 FQNNGV. The CDR3 contains 16 residues. V lost 0 bases, J lost 9 bases, and 17 bases lay in between. CDR3 residues: CASSLDRTGPLKKLFF. The DNA for the CDR3 is TGTGCCAGCAGCTTAGATCGAACAGGCCCCCTCAAAAAACTGTTTTTT.

The rearrangement joins TRBV6-5 to TRBJ1-1; TRBD1 is a possible D gene (6 bases). Germline V gene data show CDR1 as MNHEY and CDR2 as SVGAGI. V gave up 6 bases and J gave up 6 bases, with 14 bases separating them. This CDR3 is built from 13 residues. CDR3 sequence (DNA): TGTGCCAGCAGACCTCGACAGGAGGCTGAAGCTTTCTTT. Its translation is CASRPRQEAEAFF.

Only a few counts were recorded for this clone. V is TRBV28 and J is TRBJ1-5, with TRBD1 matching over 9 bases. The CDR3 has 17 amino acids. CDR1 is MDHEN and CDR2 is SYDVKM in the germline V gene. V was clipped by 5 bases and J by 1 base; unmatched bases: 9. CDR3 sequence reads: CASSVQGAWDSNQPQHF. In DNA, the CDR3 is TGTGCCAGCAGTGTACAGGGGGCCTGGGACAGCAATCAGCCCCAGCATTTT.

The chain is built from TRBV28 and TRBJ2-5, with TRBD1 identical over 9 bases. The V and J ends lost 4 bases and 3 bases, in that order; junction bases with no gene match: 6. The germline V gene has CDR1 MDHEN and CDR2 SYDVKM. The CDR3 loop spans 15 amino acids. The CDR3 loop reads CASSSSGTGKETQYF. DNA for the CDR3: TGTGCCAGCAGTTCATCCGGGACAGGGAAAGAGACCCAGTACTTC. The full variable domain, in which reference TRBV28 and TRBJ2-5 provide the parts outside the CDR3, is DVKVTQSSRYLVKRTGEKVFLECVQDMDHENMFWYRQDPGLGLRLIYFSYDVKMKEKGDIPEGYSVSREKKERFSLILESASTNQTSMYLCASSSSGTGKETQYFGPGTRLLVL.